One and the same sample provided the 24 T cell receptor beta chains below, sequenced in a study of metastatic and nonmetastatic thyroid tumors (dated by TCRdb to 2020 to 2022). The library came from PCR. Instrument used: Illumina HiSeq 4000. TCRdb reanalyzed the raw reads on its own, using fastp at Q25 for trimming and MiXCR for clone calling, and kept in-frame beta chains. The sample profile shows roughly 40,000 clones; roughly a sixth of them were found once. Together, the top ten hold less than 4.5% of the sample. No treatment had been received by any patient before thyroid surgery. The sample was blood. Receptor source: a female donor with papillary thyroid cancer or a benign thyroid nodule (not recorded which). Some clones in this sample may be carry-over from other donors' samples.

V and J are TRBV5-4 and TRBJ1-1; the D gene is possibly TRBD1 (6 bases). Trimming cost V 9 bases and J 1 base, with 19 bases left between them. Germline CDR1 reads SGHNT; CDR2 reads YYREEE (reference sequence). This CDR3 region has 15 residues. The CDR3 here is CATSKLGQTNTEAFF. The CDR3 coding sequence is TGTGCCACTAGTAAATTAGGACAGACGAACACTGAAGCTTTCTTT.

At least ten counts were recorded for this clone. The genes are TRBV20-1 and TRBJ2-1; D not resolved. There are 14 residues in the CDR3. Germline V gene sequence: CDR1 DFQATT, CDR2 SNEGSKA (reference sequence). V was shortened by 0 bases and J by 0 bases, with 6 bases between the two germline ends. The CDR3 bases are TGCAGTGCTAGAGATAGAAACTCCTACAATGAGCAGTTCTTC. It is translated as CSARDRNSYNEQFF.

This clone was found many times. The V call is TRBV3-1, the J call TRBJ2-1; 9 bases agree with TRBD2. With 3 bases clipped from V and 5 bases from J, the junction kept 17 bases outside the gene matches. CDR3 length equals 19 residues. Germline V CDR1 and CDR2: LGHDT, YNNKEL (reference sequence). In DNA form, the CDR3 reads TGTGCCAGCAGCCAGCGCCGGGGGCGGGGGGGATTATCTAACAATGAGCAGTTCTTC. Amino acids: CASSQRRGRGGLSNNEQFF.

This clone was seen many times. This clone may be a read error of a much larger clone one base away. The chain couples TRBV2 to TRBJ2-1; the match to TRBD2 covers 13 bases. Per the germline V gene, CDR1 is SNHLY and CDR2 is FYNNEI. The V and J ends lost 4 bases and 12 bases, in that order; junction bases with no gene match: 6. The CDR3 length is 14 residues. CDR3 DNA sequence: TGTGCCAGCAGTGGGACTAGCGGGAGACATGCGCAGTTCTTC. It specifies CASSGTSGRHAQFF.

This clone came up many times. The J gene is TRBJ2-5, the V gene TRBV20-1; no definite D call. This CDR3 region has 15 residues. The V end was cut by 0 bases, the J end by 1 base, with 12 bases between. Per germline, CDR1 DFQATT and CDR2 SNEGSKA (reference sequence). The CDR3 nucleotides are TGCAGTGCTAGAGATGTCGACTGGGGCCAAGAGACCCAGTACTTC. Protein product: CSARDVDWGQETQYF.

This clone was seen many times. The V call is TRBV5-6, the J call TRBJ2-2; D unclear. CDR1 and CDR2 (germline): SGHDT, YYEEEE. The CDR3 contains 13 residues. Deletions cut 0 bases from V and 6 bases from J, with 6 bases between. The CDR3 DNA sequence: TGTGCCAGCAGCTTGGCAGGCCCCGGGGAGCTGTTTTTT. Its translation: CASSLAGPGELFF. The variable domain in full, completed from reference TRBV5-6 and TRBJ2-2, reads DAGVTQSPTHLIKTRGQQVTLRCSPKSGHDTVSWYQQALGQGPQFIFQYYEEEERQRGNFPDRFSGHQFPNYSSELNVNALLLGDSALYLCASSLAGPGELFFGEGSRLTVL.

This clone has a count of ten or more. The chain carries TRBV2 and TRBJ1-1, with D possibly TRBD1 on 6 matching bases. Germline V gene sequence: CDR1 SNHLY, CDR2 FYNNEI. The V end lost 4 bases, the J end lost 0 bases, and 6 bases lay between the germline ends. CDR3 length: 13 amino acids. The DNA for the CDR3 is TGTGCCAGCAGTGGGGACATGAACACTGAAGCTTTCTTT. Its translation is CASSGDMNTEAFF.

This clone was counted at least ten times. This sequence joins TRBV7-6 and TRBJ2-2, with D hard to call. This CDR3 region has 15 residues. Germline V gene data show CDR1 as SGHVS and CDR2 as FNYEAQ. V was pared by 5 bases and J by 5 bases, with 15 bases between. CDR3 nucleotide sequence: TGTGCCAGCAGCCCCGATATCCGAAGGACCGGGGAGCTGTTTTTT. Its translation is CASSPDIRRTGELFF.

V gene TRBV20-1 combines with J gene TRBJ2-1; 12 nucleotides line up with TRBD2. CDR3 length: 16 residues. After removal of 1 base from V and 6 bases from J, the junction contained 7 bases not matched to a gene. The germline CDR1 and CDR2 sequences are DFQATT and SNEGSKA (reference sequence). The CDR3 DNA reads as TGCAGTGCTAGAGGAAAGCTAGCGGGAGGGTTCAATGAGCAGTTCTTC. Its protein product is CSARGKLAGGFNEQFF.

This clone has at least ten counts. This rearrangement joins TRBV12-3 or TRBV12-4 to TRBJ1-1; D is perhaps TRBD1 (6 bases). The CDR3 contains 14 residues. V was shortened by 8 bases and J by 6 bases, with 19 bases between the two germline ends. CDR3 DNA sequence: TGTGCCAGCTCCCCGACCGGGGGCTTCGCTGAAGCTTTCTTT. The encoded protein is CASSPTGGFAEAFF.

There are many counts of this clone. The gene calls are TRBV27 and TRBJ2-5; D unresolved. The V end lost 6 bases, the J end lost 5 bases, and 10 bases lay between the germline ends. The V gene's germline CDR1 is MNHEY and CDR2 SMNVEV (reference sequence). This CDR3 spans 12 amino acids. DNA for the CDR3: TGTGCCAGCAGCCACCGGATGGAGACCCAGTACTTC. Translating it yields CASSHRMETQYF.

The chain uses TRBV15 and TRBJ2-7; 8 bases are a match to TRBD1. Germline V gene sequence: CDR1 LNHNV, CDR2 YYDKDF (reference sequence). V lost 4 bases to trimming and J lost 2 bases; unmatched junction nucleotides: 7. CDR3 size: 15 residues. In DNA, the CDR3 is TGTGCCACCAGCAAAGACCAGGGGGCGGCCTACGAGCAGTACTTC. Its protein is CATSKDQGAAYEQYF.

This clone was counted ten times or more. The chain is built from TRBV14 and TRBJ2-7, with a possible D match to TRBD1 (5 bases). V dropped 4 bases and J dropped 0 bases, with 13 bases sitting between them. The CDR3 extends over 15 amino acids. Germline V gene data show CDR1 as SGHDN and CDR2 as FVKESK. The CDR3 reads CASSPTGSLSYEQYF. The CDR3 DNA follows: TGTGCCAGCAGCCCCACAGGTTCCCTCTCCTACGAGCAGTACTTC.

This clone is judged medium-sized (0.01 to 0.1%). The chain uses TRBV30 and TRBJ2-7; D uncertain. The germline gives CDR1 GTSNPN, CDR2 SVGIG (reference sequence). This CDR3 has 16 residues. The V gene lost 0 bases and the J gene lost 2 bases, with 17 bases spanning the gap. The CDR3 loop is CAWSVQSGWTPYEQYF. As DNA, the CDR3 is TGTGCCTGGAGTGTACAGTCTGGCTGGACCCCCTACGAGCAGTACTTC.

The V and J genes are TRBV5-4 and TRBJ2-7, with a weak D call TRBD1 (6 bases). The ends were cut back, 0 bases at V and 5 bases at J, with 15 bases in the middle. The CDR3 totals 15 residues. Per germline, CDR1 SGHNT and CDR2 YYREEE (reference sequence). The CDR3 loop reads CASSLGVQGGHEQYF. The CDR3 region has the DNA TGTGCCAGCAGCTTGGGGGTACAGGGTGGCCACGAGCAGTACTTC.

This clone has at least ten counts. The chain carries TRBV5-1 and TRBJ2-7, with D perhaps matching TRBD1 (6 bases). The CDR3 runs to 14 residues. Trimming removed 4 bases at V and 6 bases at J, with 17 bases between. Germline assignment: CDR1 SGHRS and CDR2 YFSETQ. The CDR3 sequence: CASSDTGTLSEQYF. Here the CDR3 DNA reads TGCGCCAGCAGCGATACCGGGACACTAAGCGAGCAGTACTTC.

The CDR3 sequence is CASSELRASGSADTQYF. CDR3 nucleotide sequence: TGTGCCAGCAGTGAATTACGGGCTAGCGGGAGCGCAGATACGCAGTATTTT. The gene calls are TRBV25-1 and TRBJ2-3; 10 nucleotides align to TRBD2. CDR3 length equals 17 residues. After removal of 1 base from V and 4 bases from J, the junction contained 8 bases not matched to a gene. Germline-derived CDR1 and CDR2 are MGHDK and SYGVNS.

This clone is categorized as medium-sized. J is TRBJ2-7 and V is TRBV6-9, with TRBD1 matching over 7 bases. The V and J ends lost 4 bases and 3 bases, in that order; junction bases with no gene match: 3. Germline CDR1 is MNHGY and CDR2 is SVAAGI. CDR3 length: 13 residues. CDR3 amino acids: CASSSRTGYEQYF. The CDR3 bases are TGTGCCAGCAGTTCCCGGACAGGCTACGAGCAGTACTTC.

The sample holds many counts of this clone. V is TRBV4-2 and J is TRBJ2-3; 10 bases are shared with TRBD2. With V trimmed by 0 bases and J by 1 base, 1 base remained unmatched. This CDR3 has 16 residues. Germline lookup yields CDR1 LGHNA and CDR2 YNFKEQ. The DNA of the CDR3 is TGTGCCAGCAGCCAAGATCTAGCGGGGGGCACAGATACGCAGTATTTT. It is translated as CASSQDLAGGTDTQYF.

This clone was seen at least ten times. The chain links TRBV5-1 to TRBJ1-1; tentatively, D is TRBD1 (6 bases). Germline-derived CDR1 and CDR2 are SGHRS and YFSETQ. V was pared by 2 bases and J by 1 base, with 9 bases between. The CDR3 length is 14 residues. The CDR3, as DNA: TGCGCCAGCAGCTTCGAGGGGGGGAACACTGAAGCTTTCTTT. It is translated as CASSFEGGNTEAFF.

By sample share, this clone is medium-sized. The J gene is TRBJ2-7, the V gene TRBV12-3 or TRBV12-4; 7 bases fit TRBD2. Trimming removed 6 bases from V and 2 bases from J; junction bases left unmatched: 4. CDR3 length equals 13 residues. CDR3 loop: CASRLSGTYEQYF. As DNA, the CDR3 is TGTGCCAGCAGACTCAGCGGGACCTACGAGCAGTACTTC.

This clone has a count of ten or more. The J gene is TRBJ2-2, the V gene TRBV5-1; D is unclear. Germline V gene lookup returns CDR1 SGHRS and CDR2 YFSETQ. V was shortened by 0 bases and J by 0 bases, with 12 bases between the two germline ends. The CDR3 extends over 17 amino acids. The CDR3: CASSLAESPANTGELFF. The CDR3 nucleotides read TGCGCCAGCAGCTTGGCCGAGAGCCCTGCGAACACCGGGGAGCTGTTTTTT.

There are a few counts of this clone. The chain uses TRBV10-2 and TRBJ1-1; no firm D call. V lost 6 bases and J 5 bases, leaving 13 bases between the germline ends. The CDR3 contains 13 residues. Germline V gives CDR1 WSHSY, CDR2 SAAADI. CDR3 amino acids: CASSVVLATEAFF. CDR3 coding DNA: TGCGCCAGCAGCGTTGTGTTGGCTACTGAAGCTTTCTTT.

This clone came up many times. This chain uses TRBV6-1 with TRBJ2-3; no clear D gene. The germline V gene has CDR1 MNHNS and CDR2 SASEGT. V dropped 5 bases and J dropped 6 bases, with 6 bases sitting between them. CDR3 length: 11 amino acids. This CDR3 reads CASSLRDTQYF. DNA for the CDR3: TGTGCCAGCAGTCTGAGGGATACGCAGTATTTT.